These 30 T cell receptor beta chains came from one sample sequenced in a study of OX40 agonist ivuxolimab in advanced cancers. Method: immunoSEQ multiplex PCR; TCRdb's copy keeps in-frame clones and lacks some. Here the sample spans some 80,000 clones, approximately 89% being singletons. The sample here was CD4+ or CD8+ T cells sorted from blood, taken in a trial of the OX40 agonist ivuxolimab. The receptors stem from an adult with an advanced solid tumor such as melanoma, head and neck, liver or kidney cancer.

This clone was recorded once. The chain has TRBV6-5 and TRBJ2-7; 10 bases match TRBD1. Germline CDR1 and CDR2: MNHEY and SVGAGI. V lost 2 bases to trimming and J lost 2 bases; unmatched junction nucleotides: 6. The CDR3 consists of 16 residues. The CDR3 reads CASSYTLGTGAYEQYF. The CDR3 nucleotides are TGTGCCAGCAGTTACACGCTCGGGACAGGGGCCTACGAGCAGTACTTC.

V is TRBV27 and J is TRBJ2-6, with 9 bases aligning to TRBD1. J gave up 12 bases and V 3 bases, and 12 bases lay outside the gene matches. This CDR3 contains 16 residues. Germline-derived CDR1 and CDR2 are MNHEY and SMNVEV (reference sequence). CDR3 region: CASSLRTGAHPSVLTF. CDR3 bases: TGTGCCAGCAGTTTGAGGACAGGGGCCCACCCCTCCGTCCTGACTTTC.

V is TRBV11-2 and J is TRBJ2-4; possibly TRBD1 for D (8 bases). The CDR3 extends over 14 amino acids. CDR1 and CDR2 (germline): SGHAT, FQNNGV. Trimming took off 5 bases at V and 8 bases at J, with 16 bases between the two ends. The CDR3 DNA reads as TGTGCCAGCAGCGGAACAGGGGGGGTGGACATTCAGTACTTC. It yields the protein CASSGTGGVDIQYF.

V usage is TRBV19 and J usage is TRBJ1-1; D uncertain. Trimming removed 3 bases from V and 0 bases from J, with 2 bases in between. The V gene's germline CDR1 is LNHDA and CDR2 SQIVND (reference sequence). The CDR3 covers 12 residues. Here the CDR3 reads CASSILNTEAFF. For the CDR3, the DNA is TGTGCCAGTAGTATTTTGAACACTGAAGCTTTCTTT. Looking up the rest from reference TRBV19 and TRBJ1-1 gives the full variable domain: DGGITQSPKYLFRKEGQNVTLSCEQNLNHDAMYWYRQDPGQGLRLIYYSQIVNDFQKGDIAEGYSVSREKKESFPLTVTSAQKNPTAFYLCASSILNTEAFFGQGTRLTVV.

This chain uses TRBV14 with TRBJ2-3; 8 positions match TRBD2. The length of the CDR3 is 15 residues. Germline CDR1 reads SGHDN; CDR2 reads FVKESK. J was trimmed by 2 bases and V by 2 bases; bases with no gene match: 3. The CDR3 nucleotides read TGTGCCAGCAGCCAACTAGCGGGCACCACAGATACGCAGTATTTT. Its protein product is CASSQLAGTTDTQYF.

The gene calls are TRBV10-3 and TRBJ2-3, with 11 bases aligning to TRBD2. The junction had 4 bases not matched to a gene; V was cut back by 6 bases and J by 2 bases. The CDR3 totals 15 residues. Germline CDR1 ENHRY, CDR2 SYGVKD. CDR3 sequence (DNA): TGTGCCATCAGGGCGGGACTAGCGGACACAGATACGCAGTATTTT. It translates to CAIRAGLADTDTQYF.

This sequence joins TRBV29-1 and TRBJ1-2; no reliable D call. There are 12 residues in the CDR3. V dropped 2 bases and J dropped 2 bases, with 6 bases sitting between them. Germline V gene data show CDR1 as SQVTM and CDR2 as ANQGSEA. The CDR3 coding sequence is TGCAGCGTTGAACATTTCAACTATGGCTACACCTTC. It translates to CSVEHFNYGYTF. Based on the CDR3 plus reference TRBV29-1 and TRBJ1-2, the full variable domain is SAVISQKPSRDICQRGTSLTIQCQVDSQVTMMFWYRQQPGQSLTLIATANQGSEATYESGFVIDKFPISRPNLTFSTLTVSNMSPEDSSIYLCSVEHFNYGYTFGSGTRLTVV.

This clone appeared once. The chain uses TRBV9 and TRBJ2-3; D unresolved. Per germline, CDR1 SGDLS and CDR2 YYNGEE. This CDR3 region has 16 residues. Trimming left V 0 bases short and J 0 bases short, with 11 bases between. The CDR3 sequence: CASSVATRQSTDTQYF. In DNA form, the CDR3 reads TGTGCCAGCAGCGTAGCTACCCGGCAGAGCACAGATACGCAGTATTTT.

This sequence joins TRBV19 and TRBJ2-1; 13 bases are shared with TRBD2. CDR3 length: 15 amino acids. Trimming at V came to 4 bases and at J to 8 bases, leaving 5 bases not matched to a gene. Germline V gene lookup returns CDR1 LNHDA and CDR2 SQIVND (reference sequence). CDR3 amino acids: CASSRGLAGFDEQFF. CDR3 DNA: TGTGCCAGTAGTAGGGGACTAGCGGGATTCGATGAGCAGTTCTTC.

The chain couples TRBV7-9 to TRBJ2-1, with D hard to call. V was trimmed by 1 base and J by 2 bases, leaving 12 bases between them. The CDR3 has 16 amino acids. CDR1 and CDR2 (germline): SEHNR, FQNEAQ (reference sequence). The CDR3: CASSLGAGPPYNEQFF. The CDR3 region has the DNA TGTGCCAGCAGCTTAGGGGCCGGCCCCCCCTACAATGAGCAGTTCTTC.

This sequence joins TRBV14 and TRBJ1-3, with D tentatively TRBD1 (6 bases). Germline V CDR1 and CDR2: SGHDN, FVKESK. The CDR3 length is 17 residues. V was pared by 1 base and J by 0 bases, with 13 bases between. The CDR3 DNA follows: TGTGCCAGCAGCCAAGGTCGATGGGACACCTCTGGAAACACCATATATTTT. Translation: CASSQGRWDTSGNTIYF. The full variable domain, rest sourced from reference TRBV14 and TRBJ1-3, is EAGVTQFPSHSVIEKGQTVTLRCDPISGHDNLYWYRRVMGKEIKFLLHFVKESKQDESGMPNNRFLAERTGGTYSTLKVQPAELEDSGVYFCASSQGRWDTSGNTIYFGEGSWLTVV.

The chain joins TRBV5-1 to TRBJ2-2; D is unclear. The V end lost 1 base, the J end lost 2 bases, and 15 bases lay between the germline ends. The V gene's germline CDR1 is SGHRS and CDR2 YFSETQ. The CDR3 contains 17 residues. CDR3 DNA sequence: TGCGCCAGCAGCTTGAACCTGGGCAGAACAAACACCGGGGAGCTGTTTTTT. It specifies CASSLNLGRTNTGELFF.

The V and J genes are TRBV7-9 and TRBJ2-1, with D hard to call. Looked up from germline, CDR1 is SEHNR and CDR2 is FQNEAQ (reference sequence). There are 13 residues in the CDR3. V was clipped by 3 bases and J by 3 bases, with 6 bases between them. The CDR3 sequence is CASSLASYNEQFF. The CDR3 nucleotides are TGTGCCAGCAGCTTGGCTAGCTACAATGAGCAGTTCTTC.

This sequence joins TRBV13 and TRBJ2-3; 7 nucleotides align to TRBD2. The CDR3 loop spans 15 amino acids. Germline values: CDR1 PRHDT, CDR2 FYEKMQ (reference sequence). Losses at the gene ends were 5 bases for V and 4 bases for J; bases not matched to a gene: 9. CDR3 in amino acids: CASSPILAPADTQYF. The DNA for the CDR3 is TGTGCCAGCAGCCCTATACTAGCGCCGGCAGATACGCAGTATTTT.

The chain couples TRBV29-1 to TRBJ2-2; TRBD2 agrees at 10 bases. The CDR3 consists of 15 residues. V trimming: 5 bases; J trimming: 5 bases; junction bases outside the gene matches: 8. Germline V CDR1 and CDR2: SQVTM, ANQGSEA. This CDR3 is CSVNLAGVGTGELFF. The CDR3 DNA sequence: TGCAGCGTTAATCTAGCGGGAGTAGGAACCGGGGAGCTGTTTTTT.

This rearrangement joins TRBV4-2 to TRBJ1-5, with D maybe TRBD1 (6 bases). This CDR3 has 15 amino acids. The germline V gene encodes CDR1 LGHNA and CDR2 YNFKEQ. Deletions cut 1 base from V and 1 base from J, with 8 bases between. CDR3 sequence: CASSQGRGSNQPQHF. The CDR3 DNA reads as TGTGCCAGCAGCCAAGGGAGGGGGAGCAATCAGCCCCAGCATTTT.

The chain couples TRBV9 to TRBJ2-7; 7 bases agree with TRBD2. The CDR3 is 16 amino acids. Trimming at V came to 0 bases and at J to 4 bases, leaving 10 bases not matched to a gene. Germline assignment: CDR1 SGDLS and CDR2 YYNGEE. Here the CDR3 DNA reads TGTGCCAGCAGCGTAGGCGGGAGCGGGGTTAGTTACGAGCAGTACTTC. Its translation: CASSVGGSGVSYEQYF.

The chain recombines TRBV19 with TRBJ2-3, with TRBD2 as a possible D gene (6 bases). V shed 6 bases and J shed 2 bases, with 15 bases lying between them. The CDR3 consists of 15 residues. CDR1 is LNHDA, CDR2 SQIVND, per germline (reference sequence). This CDR3 is CASRGGRDHTDTQYF. CDR3 DNA sequence: TGTGCCAGTAGGGGCGGGCGGGATCACACAGATACGCAGTATTTT.

The CDR3: CASRPGTGGSDEQFF. CDR3 DNA sequence: TGTGCCAGCAGGCCCGGGACAGGGGGCAGCGATGAGCAGTTCTTC. The rearrangement links TRBV6-4 to TRBJ2-1, with TRBD1 identical over 12 bases. V trimming: 6 bases; J trimming: 8 bases; junction bases outside the gene matches: 8. The CDR3 consists of 15 residues. Per the germline V gene, CDR1 is MRHNA and CDR2 is SNTAGT.

This clone was counted a few times. V usage is TRBV18 and J usage is TRBJ1-1, with a possible D match to TRBD1 (5 bases). Germline values: CDR1 KGHSH, CDR2 LQKENI. CDR3 size: 15 residues. V was pared by 6 bases and J by 2 bases, with 16 bases between. The CDR3 DNA sequence: TGTGCCAGCTCCCGAAGCCGGGGGAGTAACACTGAAGCTTTCTTT. It is translated as CASSRSRGSNTEAFF.

This chain uses TRBV10-1 with TRBJ2-1, with a tentative D call TRBD1 (5 bases). The CDR3 covers 13 residues. The ends were cut back, 6 bases at V and 3 bases at J, with 9 bases in the middle. CDR1 is WNHNN, CDR2 SYGVQD, per germline (reference sequence). The CDR3 spells CASSGQFYNEQFF. The CDR3 DNA is TGCGCCAGCAGCGGACAATTCTACAATGAGCAGTTCTTC.

The chain employs TRBV19 and TRBJ2-1; the match to TRBD2 covers 7 bases. The germline CDR1 and CDR2 sequences are LNHDA and SQIVND (reference sequence). With 3 bases clipped from V and 8 bases from J, the junction kept 1 base outside the gene matches. The CDR3 is 12 amino acids. The CDR3: CASSIGGYEQFF. CDR3 sequence (DNA): TGTGCCAGTAGTATCGGGGGGTATGAGCAGTTCTTC.

The chain joins TRBV5-1 to TRBJ2-1, with TRBD2 identical over 8 bases. The CDR3 runs 15 residues. CDR1 SGHRS and CDR2 YFSETQ come from the germline V gene. J was trimmed by 7 bases and V by 0 bases; bases with no gene match: 6. This CDR3 is CASSLGSGNENEQFF. CDR3 nucleotide sequence: TGCGCCAGCAGCTTGGGTAGCGGGAATGAGAATGAGCAGTTCTTC.

The chain uses TRBV19 and TRBJ1-3; D call uncertain. CDR3 length equals 15 residues. Trimming left V 1 base short and J 0 bases short, with 7 bases between. Germline CDR1 LNHDA, CDR2 SQIVND (reference sequence). The CDR3, as DNA: TGTGCCAGTAGTATAGCGGGCACCTCTGGAAACACCATATATTTT. Translated, it gives CASSIAGTSGNTIYF.

Turning to this clone: Distinct nucleotide sequences in the sample also encode this CDR3. The chain employs TRBV11-3 and TRBJ1-1; D not certain. CDR1 and CDR2 (germline): SGHNT, YENEEA. Trimming removed 1 base at V and 1 base at J, with 7 bases between. The CDR3 spans 14 residues. The CDR3 coding sequence is TGTGCCAGCAGCTTAGGACGCGGGAACACTGAAGCTTTCTTT. The encoded protein is CASSLGRGNTEAFF.

In regard to this clone: The same CDR3 arises from other DNA sequences in this sample as well. This chain links TRBV7-2 with TRBJ2-6; D tentatively fits TRBD1 or TRBD2 (5 bases each). V shed 0 bases and J shed 0 bases, with 9 bases lying between them. The length of the CDR3 is 17 residues. Germline lookup yields CDR1 SGHTA and CDR2 FQGNSA. Written as DNA, the CDR3 is TGTGCCAGCAGCTTAGCTGCCGGGACCTCTGGGGCCAACGTCCTGACTTTC. Translated, it gives CASSLAAGTSGANVLTF.

This clone was recorded a few times. The rearrangement uses TRBV7-6 and TRBJ2-3, with D perhaps matching TRBD1 (5 bases). Trimming left V 0 bases short and J 4 bases short, with 17 bases between. This CDR3 region has 17 residues. Germline CDR1 is SGHVS and CDR2 is FNYEAQ. Here the CDR3 reads CASSLAQGRSLADTQYF. The CDR3 DNA is TGTGCCAGCAGCTTAGCGCAGGGTAGGAGCTTGGCAGATACGCAGTATTTT.

CDR3 in amino acids: CATQDSLEKLFF. The CDR3, as DNA: TGTGCCACACAGGACAGTCTGGAAAAACTGTTTTTT. The chain recombines TRBV6-1 with TRBJ1-4; weak D call: TRBD1 (6 bases). The CDR3 length is 12 residues. The germline gives CDR1 MNHNS, CDR2 SASEGT. Trimming removed 10 bases from V and 8 bases from J, with 14 bases in between.

The V gene is TRBV5-1, the J gene TRBJ2-1; D is possibly TRBD2 (5 bases). The V gene lost 5 bases and the J gene lost 1 base, with 13 bases spanning the gap. Germline V gene data show CDR1 as SGHRS and CDR2 as YFSETQ. CDR3 length: 15 amino acids. CDR3 in DNA: TGCGCCAGCAGGCCCTCGGGGTCGTCCTACAATGAGCAGTTCTTC. Translating it yields CASRPSGSSYNEQFF. Full variable domain (missing parts from reference TRBV5-1 and TRBJ2-1): KAGVTQTPRYLIKTRGQQVTLSCSPISGHRSVSWYQQTPGQGLQFLFEYFSETQRNKGNFPGRFSGRQFSNSRSEMNVSTLELGDSALYLCASRPSGSSYNEQFFGPGTRLTVL.

The chain recombines TRBV2 with TRBJ2-2; unclear D gene. Trimming took 5 bases from V and 5 from J, leaving 9 bases between them. The germline V gene has CDR1 SNHLY and CDR2 FYNNEI. The CDR3 length is 13 residues. The CDR3 region is CASSPVGTGELFF. The CDR3 coding sequence is TGTGCCAGCAGTCCGGTAGGGACCGGGGAGCTGTTTTTT.